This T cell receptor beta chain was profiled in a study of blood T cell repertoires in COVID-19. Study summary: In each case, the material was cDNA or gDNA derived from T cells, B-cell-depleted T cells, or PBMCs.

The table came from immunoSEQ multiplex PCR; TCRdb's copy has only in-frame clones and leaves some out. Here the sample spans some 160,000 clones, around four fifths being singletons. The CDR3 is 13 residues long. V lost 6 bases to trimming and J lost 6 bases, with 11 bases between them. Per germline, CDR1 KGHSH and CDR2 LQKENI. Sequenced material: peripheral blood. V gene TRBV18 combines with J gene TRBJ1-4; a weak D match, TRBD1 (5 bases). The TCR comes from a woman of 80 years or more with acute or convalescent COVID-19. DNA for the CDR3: TGTGCCAGCTCCGTCCTCAGGGATGAAAAACTGTTTTTT. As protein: CASSVLRDEKLFF.